Below, 20 T cell receptor beta chains from the same sample are listed, as sequenced in a study of prognosis after radiotherapy for stage I lung cancer. From genomic DNA, TCR beta CDR3 was amplified by two-round multiplex PCR. Every TRBV and TRBJ gene had its own specific primer in first-round PCR. TCRdb re-called the multiplex PCR reads through MiXCR, storing one row per CDR3 protein. The table includes over 50,000 distinct CDR3 sequences, about 35% detected once. The specimen comprised PBMCs, sampled before or after stereotactic body radiation therapy (not recorded which). The receptors stem from a donor over 45 with non-small cell lung cancer.

The chain carries TRBV20-1 and TRBJ2-5, with D uncertain. The CDR3 covers 12 residues. Trimming cost V 0 bases and J 5 bases, with 7 bases left between them. CDR1 is DFQATT and CDR2 is SNEGSKA in the germline V gene (reference sequence). CDR3 coding DNA: TGCAGTGCTAGAGATGGGCCCGAGACCCAGTACTTC. It specifies CSARDGPETQYF.

This clonotype was picked up many times. This sequence joins TRBV6-1 and TRBJ1-1; TRBD1 might be the D (6 bases). The CDR3 is 14 amino acids. V lost 5 bases and J 2 bases, leaving 12 bases between the germline ends. CDR1 is MNHNS and CDR2 is SASEGT in the germline V gene. CDR3 DNA: TGTGCCAGCAGTCTGAGACAGGAAAACACTGAAGCTTTCTTT. Its translation is CASSLRQENTEAFF.

On this clonotype itself: A much larger clone lies a single base off, so this may be a read error. The gene calls are TRBV20-1 and TRBJ1-1; D call uncertain. The CDR3 covers 12 residues. The germline V gene has CDR1 DFQATT and CDR2 SNEGSKA (reference sequence). CDR3 loop: CIARAGNTEAFF. The CDR3 DNA reads as TGCATTGCTAGAGCTGGGAACACTGAAGCTTTCTTT.

In its sample, this clonotype was seen once. V is TRBV9 and J is TRBJ2-2, with 7 bases aligning to TRBD1. Germline values: CDR1 SGDLS, CDR2 YYNGEE. J lost 5 bases, V lost 2 bases, and 3 bases had no gene match. The CDR3 length is 14 residues. The CDR3 loop is CASSVVQGTGELFF. The CDR3 DNA is TGTGCCAGCAGCGTGGTACAGGGGACCGGGGAGCTGTTTTTT.

This clonotype was counted ten times or more. V and J are TRBV18 and TRBJ2-3; maybe TRBD2 (5 bases). The CDR3 has 17 residues. Per the germline V gene, CDR1 is KGHSH and CDR2 is LQKENI. V lost 3 bases and J 1 base, leaving 17 bases between the germline ends. CDR3 bases: TGTGCCAGCTCACCCGACGCGTGGGAGAGTGGCACAGATACGCAGTATTTT. Translated: CASSPDAWESGTDTQYF.

This clonotype occurred many times. The V call is TRBV7-2, the J call TRBJ2-3; D is undetermined. CDR3 length: 15 residues. Deletions cut 0 bases from V and 7 bases from J, with 14 bases between. In germline, CDR1 is SGHTA, CDR2 FQGNSA. CDR3 DNA sequence: TGTGCCAGCAGCTTAGCGGGCCGTCCGTTCCATACGCAGTATTTT. Translating it yields CASSLAGRPFHTQYF.

This clonotype was picked up a small number of times. A read error is possible here, since a much larger clone lies one base away. The chain joins TRBV6-1 to TRBJ2-1; a possible D gene is TRBD2 (5 bases). Germline V CDR1 and CDR2: MNHNS, SASEGT. Trimming left V 4 bases short and J 2 bases short, with 12 bases between. The CDR3 contains 15 residues. The DNA for the CDR3 is TGTGCCAGCAGTGCTCGGGATATCGCCTACAATGAGCAGTTCTTC. Its protein is CASSARDIAYNEQFF.

With regard to this clonotype: This likely came from a read error, as a far larger clone is one base away. The chain carries TRBV7-9 and TRBJ2-1, with 8 bases aligning to TRBD1. The germline V gene has CDR1 SEHNR and CDR2 FQNEAQ (reference sequence). With V trimmed by 5 bases and J by 1 base, 13 bases remained unmatched. The CDR3 consists of 18 residues. The CDR3: CASSPTVTGDWSYNEQFF. The CDR3, as DNA: TGTGCCAGCAGCCCTACCGTGACAGGGGATTGGTCCTACAATGAGCAGTTCTTC.

Comments on this clonotype: Being one base from a much bigger clone, this may be a read error. The chain couples TRBV5-6 to TRBJ1-2, with D tentatively TRBD1 (5 bases). The CDR3 extends over 13 amino acids. CDR1 is SGHDT, CDR2 YYEEEE, per germline. Trimming stripped 3 bases from V and 8 bases from J, with 14 bases between. The CDR3 bases are TGTGCCAGCAGCTCGACAGTGGGTCGAGGCTACACCTTC. It encodes CASSSTVGRGYTF.

This clonotype has a count of ten or more. The chain joins TRBV11-2 to TRBJ1-6; 11 positions match TRBD1. V was clipped by 5 bases and J by 6 bases; unmatched bases: 9. The germline V gene encodes CDR1 SGHAT and CDR2 FQNNGV. The CDR3 spans 17 residues. The CDR3 sequence: CASSRRTGGASNSPLHF. As DNA, the CDR3 is TGTGCCAGCAGCCGACGGACAGGGGGCGCAAGTAATTCACCCCTCCACTTT.

Comment on this clonotype: Since a much larger clone is just one base distant, this may be a read error. This chain uses TRBV3-1 with TRBJ2-3; possibly TRBD1 for D (6 bases). This CDR3 has 16 amino acids. Germline V gene sequence: CDR1 LGHDT, CDR2 YNNKEL (reference sequence). V lost 2 bases and J lost 7, with 19 bases in between. Here the CDR3 reads CASSQKLQGINNTQYF. The CDR3 coding sequence is TGTGCCAGCAGCCAAAAGTTGCAGGGGATCAACAATACGCAGTATTTT.

This clonotype was seen only once. The rearrangement links TRBV7-2 to TRBJ2-7, with D hard to call. Deletions cut 1 base from V and 2 bases from J, with 9 bases between. The CDR3 spans 14 residues. The germline V gene has CDR1 SGHTA and CDR2 FQGNSA. The CDR3, as DNA: TGTGCCAGCAGCTTAGGCCGTTCCGCCTACGAGCAGTACTTC. This gives the protein CASSLGRSAYEQYF.

This clonotype came up once. The genes are TRBV2 and TRBJ2-7; TRBD2 agrees at 13 bases. Germline V gene sequence: CDR1 SNHLY, CDR2 FYNNEI. V dropped 4 bases and J dropped 5; count of bases not matched to a gene: 5. CDR3 length: 15 residues. The CDR3 DNA sequence: TGTGCCAGCAGTGGTCCCGGGACTAGCGGGAACGAGCAGTACTTC. It is translated as CASSGPGTSGNEQYF.

A note on this clonotype: The junction shows a germline mismatch at one end, possibly a read error. The chain links TRBV19 to TRBJ1-1; D remains ambiguous. Looked up from germline, CDR1 is LNHDA and CDR2 is SQIVND (reference sequence). The CDR3 is 15 amino acids. The CDR3 loop reads CASKSPRVVSAESFF. For the CDR3, the DNA is TGTGCCAGTAAGAGCCCCCGGGTCGTTTCCGCTGAATCTTTCTTT.

This clonotype was detected ten times or more. The chain couples TRBV4-3 to TRBJ1-2; possible D gene TRBD1, 6 bases. The CDR3 runs to 15 residues. Germline V lookup: CDR1 LGHNA, CDR2 YSLEER. Trimming cost V 1 base and J 3 bases, with 12 bases left between them. The CDR3 here is CASSQGGGGDYGYTF. In nucleotides, the CDR3 is TGCGCCAGCAGCCAAGGAGGGGGGGGGGACTATGGCTACACCTTC.

For this clonotype: A much larger clone is a single base away; this may be a read error. This chain joins TRBV6-1 and TRBJ1-2; weak D call: TRBD1 (5 bases). The CDR3 length is 12 residues. Per germline, CDR1 MNHNS and CDR2 SASEGT. The CDR3: CSTQPPGGGYTF. The CDR3 DNA sequence: TGTTCCACCCAACCGCCGGGGGGTGGCTACACCTTC.

The rearrangement links TRBV5-6 to TRBJ2-7; a weak D match, TRBD1 (5 bases). This CDR3 spans 16 amino acids. Trimming stripped 3 bases from V and 7 bases from J, with 23 bases between. CDR1 and CDR2 (germline): SGHDT, YYEEEE. The CDR3 coding sequence is TGTGCCAGCAGCTACCGTCCTGACAGTGGCCATATGGAGCAGTACTTC. This sequence encodes CASSYRPDSGHMEQYF.

There are many counts of this clonotype. The chain combines TRBV6-1 with TRBJ1-1; D uncertain. CDR1 is MNHNS and CDR2 is SASEGT in the germline V gene. Trimming cost V 10 bases and J 1 base, with 10 bases left between them. This CDR3 has 12 residues. The chain's CDR3 is CAIRASNTEAFF. CDR3 DNA: TGTGCCATTAGGGCCTCGAACACTGAAGCTTTCTTT.

This clonotype was seen ten or more times. V usage is TRBV5-1 and J usage is TRBJ2-1; TRBD2 is a possible D gene (6 bases). Germline values: CDR1 SGHRS, CDR2 YFSETQ. V dropped 0 bases and J dropped 7 bases, with 14 bases sitting between them. CDR3 length equals 15 residues. The CDR3 sequence is CASSLDPARGNEQFF. The CDR3 DNA reads as TGCGCCAGCAGCTTGGATCCCGCTCGGGGGAATGAGCAGTTCTTC.

To note about this clonotype: A read error may produce the germline difference seen at one junction end. The J gene is TRBJ2-7, the V gene TRBV2; tentative D call: TRBD2 (5 bases). This CDR3 is built from 13 residues. Germline-derived CDR1 and CDR2 are SNHLY and FYNNEI. The CDR3 bases are TGTGCCATCAGTGCAGGACTTATCTACGAGCAGTACTTC. Protein sequence: CAISAGLIYEQYF.